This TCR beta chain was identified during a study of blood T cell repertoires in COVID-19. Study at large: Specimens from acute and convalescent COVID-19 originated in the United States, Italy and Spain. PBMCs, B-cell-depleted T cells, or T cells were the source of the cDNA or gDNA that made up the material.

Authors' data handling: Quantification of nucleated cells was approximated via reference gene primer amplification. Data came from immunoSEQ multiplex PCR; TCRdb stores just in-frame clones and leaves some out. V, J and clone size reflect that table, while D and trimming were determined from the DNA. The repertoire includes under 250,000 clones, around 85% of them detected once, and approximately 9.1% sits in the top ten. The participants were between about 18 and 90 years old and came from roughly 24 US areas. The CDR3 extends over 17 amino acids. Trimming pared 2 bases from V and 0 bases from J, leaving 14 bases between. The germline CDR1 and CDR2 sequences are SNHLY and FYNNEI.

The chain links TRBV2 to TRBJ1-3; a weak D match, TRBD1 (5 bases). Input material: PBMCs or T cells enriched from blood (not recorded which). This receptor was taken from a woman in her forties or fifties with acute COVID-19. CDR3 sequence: CASSEIKQAHSGNTIYF. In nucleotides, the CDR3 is TGTGCCAGCAGTGAAATTAAACAGGCTCACTCTGGAAACACCATATATTTT.